A single sample gave rise to the 32 T cell receptor beta chains below, sequenced in a study of T cells after yellow fever vaccination. Via MiXCR, TCRdb re-called the 5' RACE reads, giving one row per CDR3 protein. The repertoire holds approximately 510,000 distinct CDR3 sequences, with 21% as singletons. This sample comprised PBMCs, obtained roughly 23 days after the first yellow fever vaccination. The receptors originated from a man younger than 30 who received the YFV17D yellow fever vaccine.

This clonotype was recorded only once. The chain combines TRBV6-2 or TRBV6-3 with TRBJ2-1; TRBD2 agrees at 13 bases. The J segment lost 0 bases and the V segment lost 6 bases, leaving 8 bases of the junction unmatched. Germline V gene lookup returns CDR1 MNHEY and CDR2 SVGEGT. There are 18 residues in the CDR3. In DNA, the CDR3 is TGTGCCAGCAGAGTGATGACTAGCGGGGGGACCTCCTACAATGAGCAGTTCTTC. It codes for CASRVMTSGGTSYNEQFF.

This clonotype was detected a few times. This chain links TRBV12-3 or TRBV12-4 with TRBJ2-1, with 13 bases that match TRBD2. V shed 4 bases, J shed 2 bases, and the junction held 5 bases outside the gene matches. This CDR3 contains 17 residues. CDR3 DNA sequence: TGTGCCAGCAGTTGGGGGACTAGCGGGGACCCCTACAATGAGCAGTTCTTC. Translated, it gives CASSWGTSGDPYNEQFF.

V and J are TRBV5-1 and TRBJ2-5; D remains ambiguous. Germline V gene lookup returns CDR1 SGHRS and CDR2 YFSETQ. V gave up 5 bases and J gave up 3 bases, with 11 bases separating them. CDR3 length: 13 residues. CDR3 coding DNA: TGCGCCAGCAGATCGGGCTGGGAAGAGACCCAGTACTTC. Translating gives CASRSGWEETQYF.

This clonotype was recorded at least ten times. V is TRBV12-3 or TRBV12-4 and J is TRBJ1-6; D gene ambiguous. CDR3 length: 14 residues. Trimming shortened V by 1 base and J by 7 bases, and 8 bases separated the two germline ends. The CDR3 loop is CASSLGALNSPLHF. Here the CDR3 DNA reads TGTGCCAGCAGTTTAGGGGCCCTAAATTCACCCCTCCACTTT.

This chain joins TRBV2 and TRBJ2-1; TRBD2 might be the D (5 bases). The CDR3 is 14 amino acids. V shed 7 bases and J shed 7 bases, with 17 bases lying between them. Germline loops: CDR1 SNHLY, CDR2 FYNNEI. The CDR3 nucleotides read TGTGCCAGCATCGGGCGCGGTTCGGGGAATGAGCAGTTCTTC. Its translation: CASIGRGSGNEQFF.

The gene calls are TRBV4-1 and TRBJ2-1, with no clear D. Germline lookup yields CDR1 MGHRA and CDR2 YSYEKL. The CDR3 runs 13 residues. Trimming took off 2 bases at V and 7 bases at J, with 9 bases between the two ends. The CDR3 DNA reads as TGCGCCAGCAGCCAAAACTCGGGTAATGAGCAGTTCTTC. Translated: CASSQNSGNEQFF.

This clonotype was detected only a few times. CDR3 sequence (DNA): TGTGCCACCAGCAGAGGACAGGGGGCCCTCTACGAGCAGTACGTC. It yields the protein CATSRGQGALYEQYV. The V gene is TRBV15, the J gene TRBJ2-7; 10 bases line up with TRBD1. The junction had 3 bases not matched to a gene; V was cut back by 1 base and J by 3 bases. The CDR3 has 15 amino acids. Germline CDR1 LNHNV, CDR2 YYDKDF (reference sequence).

This clonotype turned up a few times. This rearrangement joins TRBV7-2 to TRBJ2-1; TRBD2 aligns across 7 bases. The germline V gene has CDR1 SGHTA and CDR2 FQGNSA. V was pared by 1 base and J by 9 bases, with 6 bases of the junction left unmatched. CDR3 size: 14 residues. In DNA, the CDR3 is TGTGCCAGCAGCTTAGGCGGGGGTCTTGTTGAGCAGTTCTTC. Translation: CASSLGGGLVEQFF.

The chain has TRBV5-1 and TRBJ2-7; 8 bases align to TRBD1. The CDR3 has 14 residues. The junction had 10 bases not matched to a gene; V was cut back by 4 bases and J by 7 bases. CDR1 and CDR2 (germline): SGHRS, YFSETQ. CDR3 coding DNA: TGCGCCAGCAGCCCTCAGACAGGGGCCCTTGAGCAGTACGTC. Encoded protein: CASSPQTGALEQYV.

The chain links TRBV6-1 to TRBJ1-3; possible D gene TRBD1, 5 bases. Per the germline V gene, CDR1 is MNHNS and CDR2 is SASEGT. Between the trimmed V and J ends, which lost 6 bases and 0 bases, there was a span of 12 bases. This CDR3 region has 15 residues. The CDR3 region has the DNA TGTGCCAGCAGGGCGGGACGGAGCTCTGGAAACACCATATATTTT. This codes for CASRAGRSSGNTIYF.

The table lists this clonotype with a few counts. This chain uses TRBV12-3 or TRBV12-4 with TRBJ1-2; 10 nucleotides agree with TRBD1. This CDR3 region has 16 residues. The J segment lost 7 bases and the V segment lost 2 bases, leaving 10 bases of the junction unmatched. The CDR3, as DNA: TGTGCCAGCAGTTTAACCCGGGACAGGGGAGTAATTGGCTACACCTTC. Translated, it gives CASSLTRDRGVIGYTF.

The chain couples TRBV3-1 to TRBJ2-1; TRBD2 is a possible D gene (6 bases). The V and J ends lost 6 bases and 0 bases respectively, with 15 bases between them. The germline V gene encodes CDR1 LGHDT and CDR2 YNNKEL (reference sequence). The CDR3 runs to 16 residues. The CDR3 DNA follows: TGTGCCAGCAGTTGGACTTGGGACTTCTCCTACAATGAGCAGTTCTTC. Its translation is CASSWTWDFSYNEQFF.

The chain employs TRBV11-2 and TRBJ2-2, with unresolved D. Trimming took 2 bases from V and 1 from J, leaving 20 bases between them. CDR3 size: 19 residues. The germline V gene encodes CDR1 SGHAT and CDR2 FQNNGV. The CDR3 DNA reads as TGTGCCAGCAGCTTACAAACCCGTTTCCATCCCCAGAACACCGGGGAGCTGTTTTTT. Translating gives CASSLQTRFHPQNTGELFF.

The rearrangement links TRBV5-4 to TRBJ1-4, with D perhaps TRBD1 (6 bases). CDR1 SGHNT and CDR2 YYREEE come from the germline V gene (reference sequence). Trimming left V 0 bases short and J 0 bases short, with 12 bases between. The CDR3 contains 17 residues. The CDR3 reads CASSLGGGSATNEKLFF. The CDR3 region has the DNA TGTGCCAGCAGCTTGGGAGGGGGAAGCGCAACTAATGAAAAACTGTTTTTT.

Many counts were recorded for this clonotype. For the CDR3, the DNA is TGTGCCAGCAGCTCAAGTAGCGGGGCGGAGTATTTT. Protein product: CASSSSSGAEYF. This sequence joins TRBV7-2 and TRBJ2-3, with 8 bases identical to TRBD2. Germline trimming cut 4 bases from V and 13 bases from J; bases unmatched to any gene: 7. Germline V gene data show CDR1 as SGHTA and CDR2 as FQGNSA. The CDR3 totals 12 residues.

On this clonotype itself: A junction end diverges from the germline sequence, so it may reflect a read error. The J gene is TRBJ2-2, the V gene TRBV7-2, with a tentative D call TRBD2 (6 bases). Germline V gene data show CDR1 as SGHTA and CDR2 as FQGNSA. CDR3 size: 17 residues. CDR3 DNA sequence: TGTGCCAGCTGCTTATTCGGGGGTGCCCTGGGCACCGGGGAGCTGTTTTTT. Encoded protein: CASCLFGGALGTGELFF.

V gene TRBV20-1 combines with J gene TRBJ1-4, with unresolved D. V was shortened by 3 bases and J by 5 bases, with 13 bases between the two germline ends. Germline values: CDR1 DFQATT, CDR2 SNEGSKA (reference sequence). This CDR3 is 14 amino acids long. The CDR3, as DNA: TGCAGTGCTAGGAATGTTGCGGGGAATGAAAAACTGTTTTTT. Encoded protein: CSARNVAGNEKLFF.

This clonotype has only a few counts. The chain uses TRBV7-2 and TRBJ2-5; no clear D gene. Looked up from germline, CDR1 is SGHTA and CDR2 is FQGNSA. The V end was cut by 5 bases, the J end by 10 bases, with 14 bases between. The CDR3 has 12 residues. Here the CDR3 DNA reads TGTGCCAGCAGCACCAGGCTACCGGACCAGTACTTC. Translating gives CASSTRLPDQYF.

The chain has TRBV5-1 and TRBJ2-3; maybe TRBD2 (6 bases). Trimming left V 6 bases short and J 6 bases short, with 14 bases between. CDR3 size: 13 residues. Per the germline V gene, CDR1 is SGHRS and CDR2 is YFSETQ. CDR3 region: CASKRAGGDTQYF. CDR3 nucleotide sequence: TGCGCCAGCAAGCGGGCAGGCGGGGATACGCAGTATTTT.

This clonotype was counted between two and nine times. The CDR3 here is CASNGAGRGQTQYF. As DNA, the CDR3 is TGTGCCAGCAACGGGGCAGGGCGAGGACAGACCCAGTACTTC. The J gene is TRBJ2-5, the V gene TRBV25-1, with D perhaps being TRBD1 or TRBD2 (5 bases each). The CDR3 consists of 14 residues. Deletions cut 7 bases from V and 6 bases from J, with 18 bases between. Germline CDR1 MGHDK, CDR2 SYGVNS.

Regarding this clonotype: A much larger clone lies one base from this, so it may be a read error. The chain carries TRBV3-1 and TRBJ1-6, with D possibly TRBD1 on 5 matching bases. Germline CDR1 and CDR2: LGHDT and YNNKEL (reference sequence). This CDR3 spans 15 amino acids. The V gene lost 8 bases and the J gene lost 7 bases, with 18 bases spanning the gap. The CDR3 sequence: CASCPPAGTNSPLHF. DNA for the CDR3: TGTGCCAGCTGTCCACCAGCGGGGACGAATTCACCCCTCCACTTT. Variable domain in full (rest from reference TRBV3-1 and TRBJ1-6): DTAVSQTPKYLVTQMGNDKSIKCEQNLGHDTMYWYKQDSKKFLKIMFSYNNKELIINETVPNRFSPKSPDKAHLNLHINSLELGDSAVYFCASCPPAGTNSPLHFGNGTRLTVT.

In this sample, this clonotype turned up a few times. The chain carries TRBV20-1 and TRBJ1-1; 7 bases map to TRBD1. CDR1 and CDR2 from the germline V gene are DFQATT and SNEGSKA (reference sequence). Unmatched junction bases numbered 10, after V lost 4 bases and J lost 5 bases. The CDR3 covers 14 residues. Here the CDR3 reads CSATRRGVVTEAFF. DNA of the CDR3: TGCAGTGCTACTCGCAGGGGGGTGGTAACTGAAGCTTTCTTT.

This clonotype has a single count. This chain links TRBV6-1 with TRBJ1-5; D possibly corresponds to TRBD1 (6 bases). There are 14 residues in the CDR3. Trimming stripped 5 bases from V and 9 bases from J, with 17 bases between. CDR1 and CDR2 from the germline V gene are MNHNS and SASEGT. CDR3 nucleotide sequence: TGTGCCAGCAGTCGACAGGTCCGGGTGGGGCCCCAGCATTTT. Translating it yields CASSRQVRVGPQHF.

The chain combines TRBV12-3 or TRBV12-4 with TRBJ2-3; 8 bases fit TRBD2. This CDR3 is 14 amino acids long. The ends lost 10 bases at V and 4 bases at J; junction bases unmatched: 10. CDR3: CAISPGGPPDTQYF. In DNA form, the CDR3 reads TGTGCCATCTCCCCGGGGGGGCCCCCAGATACGCAGTATTTT.

V and J are TRBV5-1 and TRBJ2-3; D gene ambiguous. In germline, CDR1 is SGHRS, CDR2 YFSETQ. This CDR3 contains 15 residues. V shed 0 bases and J shed 6 bases, with 14 bases lying between them. CDR3 in amino acids: CASSLDNPSPDTQYF. The DNA of the CDR3 is TGCGCCAGCAGCTTGGACAACCCCTCCCCGGATACGCAGTATTTT.

The J gene is TRBJ2-2, the V gene TRBV7-9; no reliable D call. This CDR3 comprises 16 residues. V gave up 2 bases and J gave up 2 bases, with 12 bases separating them. Germline CDR1 is SEHNR and CDR2 is FQNEAQ (reference sequence). The DNA for the CDR3 is TGTGCCAGCAGCTTAAATCGGCAGATTAACACCGGGGAGCTGTTTTTT. Amino acids: CASSLNRQINTGELFF.

This clonotype was seen more than once but under ten times. V gene TRBV5-6 combines with J gene TRBJ1-1; 8 bases agree with TRBD1. The ends lost 4 bases at V and 5 bases at J; junction bases unmatched: 10. CDR3 size: 15 residues. Germline CDR1 is SGHDT and CDR2 is YYEEEE. This chain's CDR3 is CASSLWTGKRTEAFF. CDR3 in DNA: TGTGCCAGCAGCCTATGGACAGGGAAGAGGACTGAAGCTTTCTTT.

In its sample, this clonotype was seen a few times. The chain carries TRBV7-9 and TRBJ2-3, with TRBD2 matching 7 bases. This CDR3 spans 14 amino acids. Unmatched junction bases numbered 5, after V lost 3 bases and J lost 5 bases. The germline V gene has CDR1 SEHNR and CDR2 FQNEAQ (reference sequence). The CDR3 DNA reads TGTGCCAGCAGCTTTCAAGGCGGGGGAGATACGCAGTATTTT. Translating gives CASSFQGGGDTQYF.

The chain combines TRBV7-2 with TRBJ1-5; 9 bases fit TRBD1. J was trimmed by 1 base and V by 3 bases; bases with no gene match: 1. Germline loops: CDR1 SGHTA, CDR2 FQGNSA. The CDR3 has 15 amino acids. CDR3 in amino acids: CASSFGTGSNQPQHF. The CDR3 nucleotides are TGTGCCAGCAGCTTCGGGACAGGGAGCAATCAGCCCCAGCATTTT.

The chain joins TRBV4-3 to TRBJ2-1; 11 nucleotides match TRBD2. CDR1 and CDR2 (germline): LGHNA, YSLEER. This CDR3 is built from 16 residues. With V trimmed by 0 bases and J by 5 bases, 3 bases remained unmatched. CDR3 region: CASSQDSGGAHNEQFF. The DNA of the CDR3 is TGCGCCAGCAGCCAAGATAGCGGGGGGGCCCACAATGAGCAGTTCTTC.

The genes are TRBV7-6 and TRBJ2-2; D perhaps matches TRBD2 (7 bases). The length of the CDR3 is 16 residues. V was clipped by 5 bases and J by 7 bases, with 20 bases between them. From germline, CDR1 is SGHVS and CDR2 FNYEAQ. The CDR3 DNA follows: TGTGCCAGCAGCCCCAGGTGGGGGGGGCGTAGCGGGGAGCTGTTTTTT. Its protein is CASSPRWGGRSGELFF.

This clonotype was observed a handful of times. Written as DNA, the CDR3 is TGCAGTGCTAGGACCGGGACAGAGGTGGGCGAGCAGTACGTC. Translating it yields CSARTGTEVGEQYV. This chain links TRBV20-1 with TRBJ2-7; 7 nucleotides line up with TRBD1. In germline, CDR1 is DFQATT, CDR2 SNEGSKA (reference sequence). The CDR3 has 14 amino acids. V dropped 3 bases and J dropped 6; count of bases not matched to a gene: 11.